What follows is one T cell receptor beta chain and its context. As yet, its antigen is unknown. The V and J ends lost 4 bases and 8 bases, in that order; junction bases with no gene match: 7. Germline lookup yields CDR1 KGHDR and CDR2 SFDVKD. This CDR3 has 16 residues. Each donor's blood draw was roughly 10 milliliters of peripheral blood. The sample belongs to a study of blood T cells in healthy people across ages. For the second PCR, which ran for about 7 to 11 cycles, a sample-barcoded 5' primer and a J-beta primer mix were used. Each cDNA was tagged by a template-switch adaptor containing 12 random nucleotides. TCRdb itself ran the 5' RACE reads through MiXCR, one entry per CDR3 protein. Counted here are 1,500,000 or so distinct CDR3 sequences, under 55% occurring once; the ten biggest clones make up around 4%. Findings and limits, study-wide: No conclusive comparison of naive versus antigen-experienced cells was possible with unsorted PBMCs. Among T cells, TCR beta diversity per million cells dropped roughly linearly as age rose.

The specimen was blood. The rearrangement joins TRBV24-1 to TRBJ2-1; 13 bases line up with TRBD2. This clonotype originated in a woman younger than 30 in good health. The CDR3 DNA reads as TGTGCCACCAGTGACCGTACTAGCGGGAGGGTTTATGAGCAGTTCTTC. Its protein product is CATSDRTSGRVYEQFF.